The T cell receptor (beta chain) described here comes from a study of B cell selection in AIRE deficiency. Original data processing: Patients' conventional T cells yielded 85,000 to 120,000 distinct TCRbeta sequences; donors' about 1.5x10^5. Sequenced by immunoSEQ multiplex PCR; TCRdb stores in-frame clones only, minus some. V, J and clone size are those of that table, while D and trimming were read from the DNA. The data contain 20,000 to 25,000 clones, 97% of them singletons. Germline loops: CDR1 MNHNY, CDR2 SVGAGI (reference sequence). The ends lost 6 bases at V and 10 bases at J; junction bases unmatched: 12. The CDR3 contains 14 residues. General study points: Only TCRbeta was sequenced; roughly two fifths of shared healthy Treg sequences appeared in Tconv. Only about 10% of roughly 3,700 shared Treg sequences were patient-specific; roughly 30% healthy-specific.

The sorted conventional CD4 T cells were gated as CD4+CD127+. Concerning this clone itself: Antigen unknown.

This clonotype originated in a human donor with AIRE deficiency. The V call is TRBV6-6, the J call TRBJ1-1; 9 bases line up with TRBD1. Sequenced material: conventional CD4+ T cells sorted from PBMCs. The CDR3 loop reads CASRTITGTGTAFF. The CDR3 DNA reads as TGTGCCAGCAGGACCATTACAGGGACAGGGACAGCTTTCTTT.